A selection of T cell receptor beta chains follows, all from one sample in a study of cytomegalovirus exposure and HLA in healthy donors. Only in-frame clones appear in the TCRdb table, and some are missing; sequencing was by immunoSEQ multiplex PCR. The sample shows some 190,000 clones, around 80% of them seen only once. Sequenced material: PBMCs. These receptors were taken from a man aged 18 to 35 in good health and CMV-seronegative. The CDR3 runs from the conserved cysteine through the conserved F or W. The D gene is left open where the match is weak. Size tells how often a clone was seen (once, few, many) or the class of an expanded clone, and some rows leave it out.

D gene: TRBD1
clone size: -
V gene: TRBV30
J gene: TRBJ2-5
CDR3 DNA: TGTGCCTGGAGTCATCGAGGACAGGGGAATACTAGGGGGACCCAGTACTTC
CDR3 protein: CAWSHRGQGNTRGTQYF

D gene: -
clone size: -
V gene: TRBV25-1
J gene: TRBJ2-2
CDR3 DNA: TGTGCCAGCAGCCGACTGATAGACGACCCTTCCGGGGAGCTGTTTTTT
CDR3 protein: CASSRLIDDPSGELFF

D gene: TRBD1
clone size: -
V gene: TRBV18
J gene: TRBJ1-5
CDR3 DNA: TGTGCCAGCTCACCAGGGACAGGGCATGGAGATCAGCCCCAGCATTTT
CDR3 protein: CASSPGTGHGDQPQHF

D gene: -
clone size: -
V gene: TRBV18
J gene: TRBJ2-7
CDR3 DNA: TGTGCCAGCTCACCACCTTCCGGGAAGGGTTACGAGCAGTACTTC
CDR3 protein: CASSPPSGKGYEQYF

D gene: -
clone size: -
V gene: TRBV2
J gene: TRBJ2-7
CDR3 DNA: TGTGCCAGCAGTGGGGCAGCTCCGTACTTC
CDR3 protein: CASSGAAPYF

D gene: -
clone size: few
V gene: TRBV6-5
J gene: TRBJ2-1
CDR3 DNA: TGTGCCAGCAGGACAAATGGGGAGCAGTTCTTC
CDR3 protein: CASRTNGEQFF

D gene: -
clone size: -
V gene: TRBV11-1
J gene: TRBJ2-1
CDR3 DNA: TGTGCCAGCAGCCCTCACAGGGACAATGAGCAGTTCTTC
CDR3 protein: CASSPHRDNEQFF

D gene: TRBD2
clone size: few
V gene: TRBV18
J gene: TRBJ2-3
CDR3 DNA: TGTGCCAGCTCACTGAGAGTGGGAGCGGGAGGTCTCGATACGCAGTATTTT
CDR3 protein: CASSLRVGAGGLDTQYF

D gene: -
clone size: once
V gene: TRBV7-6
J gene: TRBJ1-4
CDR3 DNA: TGTGCCAGCAGCTTACGGTTGGGGGACACCTCAACTAATGAAAAACTGTTTTTT
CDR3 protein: CASSLRLGDTSTNEKLFF

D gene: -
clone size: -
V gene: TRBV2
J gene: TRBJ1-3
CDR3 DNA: TGTGCCAGCAGTGAAGTCGAGGGAAACACCATACATTTT
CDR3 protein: CASSEVEGNTIHF

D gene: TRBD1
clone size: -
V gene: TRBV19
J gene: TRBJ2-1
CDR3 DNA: TGTGCCAGTAGTACTTACAGGGGCCGCGCTATCAATGAGCAGTTCTTC
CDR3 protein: CASSTYRGRAINEQFF

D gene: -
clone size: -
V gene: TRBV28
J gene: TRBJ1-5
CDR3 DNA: TGTGCCAGCAGTTTAGGGGGGACCGCGGAAGGGAATCAGCCCCAGCATTTT
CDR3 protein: CASSLGGTAEGNQPQHF

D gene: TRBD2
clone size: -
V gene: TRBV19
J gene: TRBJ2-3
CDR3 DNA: TGTGCCAGTAGTAGCCTAGCGGCCAGCACAGATACGCAGTATTTT
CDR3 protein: CASSSLAASTDTQYF

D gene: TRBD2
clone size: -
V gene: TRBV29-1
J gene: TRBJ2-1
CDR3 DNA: TGCAGCGTTGCCGGGAGGGCCCACAATGAGCAGTTCTTC
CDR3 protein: CSVAGRAHNEQFF

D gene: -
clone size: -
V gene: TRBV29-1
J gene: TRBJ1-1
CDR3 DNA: TGCAGCACAGTAAGCACTGAAGCTTTCTTT
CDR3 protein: CSTVSTEAFF

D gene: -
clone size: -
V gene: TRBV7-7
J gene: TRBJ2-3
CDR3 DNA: TGTGCTAGCAGTTCCCAGGGGACAGATACGCAGTATTTT
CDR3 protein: CASSSQGTDTQYF

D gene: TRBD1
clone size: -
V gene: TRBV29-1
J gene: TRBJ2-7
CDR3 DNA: TGCAGCGTTCCAACAGGGGGCGGGTACGAGCAGTACTTC
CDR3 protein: CSVPTGGGYEQYF

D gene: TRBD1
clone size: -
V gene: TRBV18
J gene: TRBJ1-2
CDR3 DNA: TGTGCCAGCTCATACAGGGGAGACGACTATGGCTACACCTTC
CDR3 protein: CASSYRGDDYGYTF